Presented here are 9 T cell receptor beta chains from one specimen sequenced in a study of blood T cell repertoires in COVID-19. Profiling relied on immunoSEQ multiplex PCR, and the TCRdb table lists in-frame clones only, not all of them. The table records fewer than 250,000 clones, 80% to 90% of them present only once. The sample was peripheral blood. The receptors stem from a woman aged 70-85 years with acute or convalescent COVID-19.

This clone was seen a single time. The sample contains more than one DNA sequence encoding this CDR3. The genes are TRBV2 and TRBJ1-5, with D possibly being TRBD1 (5 bases). Trimming stripped 6 bases from V and 7 bases from J, with 16 bases between. The CDR3 totals 14 residues. Germline V gives CDR1 SNHLY, CDR2 FYNNEI. The CDR3 region is CASSYGQGWQPQHF. The CDR3 DNA reads as TGTGCCAGCAGCTACGGGCAGGGCTGGCAGCCCCAGCATTTT. The entire variable domain, with the rest obtained from reference TRBV2 and TRBJ1-5, is as follows: EPEVTQTPSHQVTQMGQEVILRCVPISNHLYFYWYRQILGQKVEFLVSFYNNEISEKSEIFDDQFSVERPDGSNFTLKIRSTKLEDSAMYFCASSYGQGWQPQHFGDGTRLSIL.

The chain joins TRBV29-1 to TRBJ2-7; D perhaps matches TRBD2 (5 bases). The CDR3 consists of 13 residues. Germline loops: CDR1 SQVTM, CDR2 ANQGSEA. Trimming took 1 base from V and 4 from J, leaving 11 bases between them. CDR3 in DNA: TGCAGCGTTGAAGTGGCTCCGGGGTACGAGCAGTACTTC. Protein product: CSVEVAPGYEQYF.

V and J are TRBV5-4 and TRBJ2-1, with 12 bases that match TRBD1. CDR1 and CDR2 (germline): SGHNT, YYREEE (reference sequence). The V segment lost 4 bases and the J segment 7 bases; nucleotides outside the gene matches: 6. This CDR3 comprises 15 residues. The CDR3 is CASSRGTGGWNEQFF. DNA of the CDR3: TGTGCCAGCAGCCGCGGGACAGGGGGCTGGAATGAGCAGTTCTTC.

On this clone itself: The same CDR3 arises from other DNA sequences in this sample as well. V is TRBV28 and J is TRBJ2-1; D not resolved. V was cut by 4 bases and J by 3 bases, with 16 bases left in between. Germline V lookup: CDR1 MDHEN, CDR2 SYDVKM. The CDR3 length is 16 residues. In nucleotides, the CDR3 is TGTGCCAGCAGTTCCCCCCCCTCGGGTAGCTACAATGAGCAGTTCTTC. Protein: CASSSPPSGSYNEQFF.

V is TRBV27 and J is TRBJ1-1; TRBD1 agrees at 8 bases. Germline CDR1 and CDR2: MNHEY and SMNVEV (reference sequence). V shed 5 bases and J 0 bases; nucleotides not matched to a gene: 5. The CDR3 is 15 amino acids. Here the CDR3 DNA reads TGTGCCAGCAGTCGCCGGGACAGGATGAACACTGAAGCTTTCTTT. Its protein product is CASSRRDRMNTEAFF.

The chain uses TRBV28 and TRBJ1-2; the D is unclear. Germline-derived CDR1 and CDR2 are MDHEN and SYDVKM. V lost 7 bases to trimming and J lost 1 base, with 16 bases between them. The CDR3 is 15 residues long. CDR3 loop: CASKTEPYVNYGYTF. The CDR3 DNA is TGTGCCAGCAAGACGGAGCCCTACGTTAACTATGGCTACACCTTC.

The rearrangement joins TRBV7-9 to TRBJ2-7; the match to TRBD1 covers 10 bases. Germline V gene data show CDR1 as SEHNR and CDR2 as FQNEAQ (reference sequence). J gave up 4 bases and V 5 bases, and 5 bases lay outside the gene matches. This CDR3 contains 14 residues. Here the CDR3 reads CASSPRTGGYEQYF. The CDR3 nucleotides are TGTGCCAGCAGCCCCCGGACAGGGGGGTACGAGCAGTACTTC.

V and J are TRBV28 and TRBJ1-6; TRBD1 matches at 7 bases. The V segment lost 6 bases and the J segment 9 bases; nucleotides outside the gene matches: 11. This CDR3 spans 15 amino acids. The V gene's germline CDR1 is MDHEN and CDR2 SYDVKM. In DNA form, the CDR3 reads TGTGCCAGCAGCTCCGGGACAGCCCGGAGTTCACCCCTCCACTTT. Protein: CASSSGTARSSPLHF.

V is TRBV12-3 or TRBV12-4 and J is TRBJ2-7, with 7 bases identical to TRBD2. The junction had 3 bases not matched to a gene; V was cut back by 3 bases and J by 7 bases. The CDR3 consists of 12 residues. The CDR3 spells CASSFPGGEQYF. CDR3 nucleotide sequence: TGTGCCAGCAGTTTCCCCGGGGGGGAGCAGTACTTC.